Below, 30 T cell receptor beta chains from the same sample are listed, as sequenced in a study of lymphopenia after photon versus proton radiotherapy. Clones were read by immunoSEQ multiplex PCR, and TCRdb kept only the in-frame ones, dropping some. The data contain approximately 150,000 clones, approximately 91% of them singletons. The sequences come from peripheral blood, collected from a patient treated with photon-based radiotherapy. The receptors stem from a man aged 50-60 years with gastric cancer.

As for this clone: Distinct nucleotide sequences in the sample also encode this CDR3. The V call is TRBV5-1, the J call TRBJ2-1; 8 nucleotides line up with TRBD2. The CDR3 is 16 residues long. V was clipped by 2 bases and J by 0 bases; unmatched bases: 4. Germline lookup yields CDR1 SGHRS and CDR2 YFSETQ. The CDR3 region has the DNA TGCGCCAGCAGCTTAACCAGCGGGAGCTCCTACAATGAGCAGTTCTTC. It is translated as CASSLTSGSSYNEQFF. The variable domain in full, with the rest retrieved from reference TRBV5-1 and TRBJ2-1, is KAGVTQTPRYLIKTRGQQVTLSCSPISGHRSVSWYQQTPGQGLQFLFEYFSETQRNKGNFPGRFSGRQFSNSRSEMNVSTLELGDSALYLCASSLTSGSSYNEQFFGPGTRLTVL.

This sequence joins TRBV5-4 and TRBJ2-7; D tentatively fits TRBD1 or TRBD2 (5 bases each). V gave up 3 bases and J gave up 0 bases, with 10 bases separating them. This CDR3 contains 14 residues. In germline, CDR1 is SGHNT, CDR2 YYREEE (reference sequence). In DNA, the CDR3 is TGTGCCAGCAGCTGGGACCTGAGCTCCTACGAGCAGTACTTC. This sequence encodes CASSWDLSSYEQYF.

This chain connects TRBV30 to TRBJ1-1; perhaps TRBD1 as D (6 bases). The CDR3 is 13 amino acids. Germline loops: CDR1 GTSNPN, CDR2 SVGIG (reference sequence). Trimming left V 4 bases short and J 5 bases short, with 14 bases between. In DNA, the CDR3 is TGTGCCTGGACGGGGGGGCTGAGGACTGAAGCTTTCTTT. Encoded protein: CAWTGGLRTEAFF.

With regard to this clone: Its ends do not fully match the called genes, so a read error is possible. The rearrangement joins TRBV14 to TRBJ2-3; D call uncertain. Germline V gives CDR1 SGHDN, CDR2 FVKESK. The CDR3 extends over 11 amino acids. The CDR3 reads CASSGSRRLDF. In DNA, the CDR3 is TGTGCCAGCAGTGGGTCGCGGCGTTTGGATTTT. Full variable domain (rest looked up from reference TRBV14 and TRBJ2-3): EAGVTQFPSHSVIEKGQTVTLRCDPISGHDNLYWYRRVMGKEIKFLLHFVKESKQDESGMPNNRFLAERTGGTYSTLKVQPAELEDSGVYFCASSGSRRLDFGPGTRLTVL.

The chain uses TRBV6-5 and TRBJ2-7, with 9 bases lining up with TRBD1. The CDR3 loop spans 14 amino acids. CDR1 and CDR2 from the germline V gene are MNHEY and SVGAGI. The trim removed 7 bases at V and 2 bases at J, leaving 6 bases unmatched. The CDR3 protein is CASTRDRAPYEQYF. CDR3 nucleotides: TGTGCCAGCACCAGGGACAGGGCCCCCTACGAGCAGTACTTC.

CDR3: CAWSTVPPQETQYF. The CDR3 region has the DNA TGTGCCTGGAGTACCGTACCCCCACAAGAGACCCAGTACTTC. This chain uses TRBV30 with TRBJ2-5; D gene unclear. This CDR3 is 14 amino acids long. The ends were cut back, 2 bases at V and 2 bases at J, with 12 bases in the middle. The germline V gene has CDR1 GTSNPN and CDR2 SVGIG (reference sequence).

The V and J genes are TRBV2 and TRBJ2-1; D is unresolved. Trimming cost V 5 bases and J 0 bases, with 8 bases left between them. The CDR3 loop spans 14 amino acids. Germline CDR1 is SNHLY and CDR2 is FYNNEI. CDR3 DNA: TGTGCCAGCAGTAAACAGAGCTCCTACAATGAGCAGTTCTTC. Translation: CASSKQSSYNEQFF. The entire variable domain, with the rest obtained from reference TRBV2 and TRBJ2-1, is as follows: EPEVTQTPSHQVTQMGQEVILRCVPISNHLYFYWYRQILGQKVEFLVSFYNNEISEKSEIFDDQFSVERPDGSNFTLKIRSTKLEDSAMYFCASSKQSSYNEQFFGPGTRLTVL.

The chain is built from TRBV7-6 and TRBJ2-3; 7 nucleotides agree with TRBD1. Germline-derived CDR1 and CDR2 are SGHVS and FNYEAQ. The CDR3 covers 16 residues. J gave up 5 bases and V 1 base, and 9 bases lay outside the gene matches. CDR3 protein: CASSLEYRGVVDTQYF. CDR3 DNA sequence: TGTGCCAGCAGCTTAGAATACAGGGGTGTAGTAGATACGCAGTATTTT.

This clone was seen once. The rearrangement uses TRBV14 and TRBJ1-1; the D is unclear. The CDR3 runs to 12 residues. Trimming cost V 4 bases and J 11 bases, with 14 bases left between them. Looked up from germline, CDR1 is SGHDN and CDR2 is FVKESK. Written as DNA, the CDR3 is TGTGCCAGCAGCCTGGGTTTCCTGGGGGCTTTCTTT. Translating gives CASSLGFLGAFF.

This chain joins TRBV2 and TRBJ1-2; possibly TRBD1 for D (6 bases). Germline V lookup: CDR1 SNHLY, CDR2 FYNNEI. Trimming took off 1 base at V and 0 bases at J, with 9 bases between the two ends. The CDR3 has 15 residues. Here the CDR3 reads CASSEDRVTNYGYTF. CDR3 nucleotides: TGTGCCAGCAGTGAAGACAGGGTCACTAACTATGGCTACACCTTC.

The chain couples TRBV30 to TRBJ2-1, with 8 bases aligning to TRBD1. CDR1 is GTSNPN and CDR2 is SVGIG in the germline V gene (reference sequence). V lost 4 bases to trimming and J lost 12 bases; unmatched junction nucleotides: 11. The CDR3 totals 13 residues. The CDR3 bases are TGTGCCTGGATTCAAGGACAGGGAAAGATGCAGTTCTTC. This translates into CAWIQGQGKMQFF.

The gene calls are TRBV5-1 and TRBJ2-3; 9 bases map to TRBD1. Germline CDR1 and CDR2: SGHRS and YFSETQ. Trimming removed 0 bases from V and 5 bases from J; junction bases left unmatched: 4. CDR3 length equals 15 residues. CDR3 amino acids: CASSLAGTGKDTQYF. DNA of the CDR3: TGCGCCAGCAGCTTGGCCGGGACAGGGAAAGATACGCAGTATTTT.

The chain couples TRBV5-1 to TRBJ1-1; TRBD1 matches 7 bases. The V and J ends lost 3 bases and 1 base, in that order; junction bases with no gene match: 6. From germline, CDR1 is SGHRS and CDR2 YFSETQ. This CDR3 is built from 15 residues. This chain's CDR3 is CASSSGQPGNTEAFF. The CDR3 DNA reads TGCGCCAGCAGCTCGGGACAGCCGGGGAACACTGAAGCTTTCTTT.

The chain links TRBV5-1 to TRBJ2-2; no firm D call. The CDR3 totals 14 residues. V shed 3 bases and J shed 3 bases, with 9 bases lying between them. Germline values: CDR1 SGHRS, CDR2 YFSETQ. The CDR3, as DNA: TGCGCCAGCAGCTACGCAGGCGACACCGGGGAGCTGTTTTTT. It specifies CASSYAGDTGELFF.

The CDR3 nucleotides read TGTGCTAGTGGTTCGGTAGATACGCAGTATTTT. Encoded protein: CASGSVDTQYF. The V call is TRBV12-5, the J call TRBJ2-3; no clear D gene. Germline V gives CDR1 LGHNT, CDR2 FRNRAP. Trimming left V 4 bases short and J 5 bases short, with 4 bases between. The CDR3 is 11 residues long.

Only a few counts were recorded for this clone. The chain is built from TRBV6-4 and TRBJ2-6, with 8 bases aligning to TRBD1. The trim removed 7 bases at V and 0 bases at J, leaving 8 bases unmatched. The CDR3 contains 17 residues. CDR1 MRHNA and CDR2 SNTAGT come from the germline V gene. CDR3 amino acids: CASTDGQGFSGANVLTF. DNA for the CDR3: TGTGCCAGCACCGACGGACAGGGCTTCTCTGGGGCCAACGTCCTGACTTTC.

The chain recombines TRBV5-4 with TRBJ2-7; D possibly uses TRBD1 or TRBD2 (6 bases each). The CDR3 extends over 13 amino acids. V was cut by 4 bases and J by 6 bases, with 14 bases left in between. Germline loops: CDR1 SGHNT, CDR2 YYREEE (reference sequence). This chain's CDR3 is CASSLGGVSEQYF. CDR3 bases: TGTGCCAGCAGCCTCGGGGGCGTTAGCGAGCAGTACTTC.

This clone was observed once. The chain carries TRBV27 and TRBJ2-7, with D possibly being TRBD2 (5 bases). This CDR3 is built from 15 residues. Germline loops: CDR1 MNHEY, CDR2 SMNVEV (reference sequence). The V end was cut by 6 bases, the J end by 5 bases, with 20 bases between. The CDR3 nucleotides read TGTGCCAGCAGCCTCGTAGGTGATCCGAGGGACGAGCAGTACTTC. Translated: CASSLVGDPRDEQYF.

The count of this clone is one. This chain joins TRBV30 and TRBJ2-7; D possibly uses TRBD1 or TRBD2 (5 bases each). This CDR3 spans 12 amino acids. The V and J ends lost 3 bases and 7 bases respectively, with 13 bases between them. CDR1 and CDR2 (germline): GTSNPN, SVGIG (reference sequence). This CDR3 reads CAWREGLGEQYF. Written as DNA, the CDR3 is TGTGCCTGGAGAGAGGGGTTGGGGGAGCAGTACTTC.

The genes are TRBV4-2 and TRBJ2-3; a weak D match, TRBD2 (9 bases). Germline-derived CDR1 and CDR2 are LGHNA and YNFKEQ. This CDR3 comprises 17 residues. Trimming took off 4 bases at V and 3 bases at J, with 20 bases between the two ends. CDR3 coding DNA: TGTGCCAGCAGCCCGCAGGGGGCGGGAGGGCCAACAGATACGCAGTATTTT. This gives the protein CASSPQGAGGPTDTQYF.

The CDR3 nucleotides are TGTGCCAGTAGTATCAGCGGGTTCTCCTACGAGCAGTACTTC. This sequence encodes CASSISGFSYEQYF. The J gene is TRBJ2-7, the V gene TRBV19, with a weak D call TRBD2 (6 bases). V lost 3 bases and J 0 bases, leaving 9 bases between the germline ends. The CDR3 runs to 14 residues. Germline V gives CDR1 LNHDA, CDR2 SQIVND (reference sequence).

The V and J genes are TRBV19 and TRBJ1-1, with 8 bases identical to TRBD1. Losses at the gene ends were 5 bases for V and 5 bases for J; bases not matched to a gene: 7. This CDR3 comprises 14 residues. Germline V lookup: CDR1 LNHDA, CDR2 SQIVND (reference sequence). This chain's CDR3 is CASSSGGGSTEAFF. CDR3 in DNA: TGTGCCAGTAGTTCAGGGGGCGGGTCTACTGAAGCTTTCTTT.

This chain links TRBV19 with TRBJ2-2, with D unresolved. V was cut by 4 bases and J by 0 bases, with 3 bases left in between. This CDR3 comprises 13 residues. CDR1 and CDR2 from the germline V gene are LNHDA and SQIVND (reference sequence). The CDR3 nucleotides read TGTGCCAGTAGTACCTCGAACACCGGGGAGCTGTTTTTT. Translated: CASSTSNTGELFF. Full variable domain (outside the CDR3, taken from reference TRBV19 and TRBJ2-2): DGGITQSPKYLFRKEGQNVTLSCEQNLNHDAMYWYRQDPGQGLRLIYYSQIVNDFQKGDIAEGYSVSREKKESFPLTVTSAQKNPTAFYLCASSTSNTGELFFGEGSRLTVL.

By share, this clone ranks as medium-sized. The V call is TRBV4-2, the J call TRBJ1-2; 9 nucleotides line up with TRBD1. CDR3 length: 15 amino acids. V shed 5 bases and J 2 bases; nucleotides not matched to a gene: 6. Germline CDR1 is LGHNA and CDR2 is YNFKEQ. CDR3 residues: CASSATGGANYGYTF. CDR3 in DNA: TGTGCCAGCAGCGCCACAGGGGGCGCAAACTATGGCTACACCTTC.

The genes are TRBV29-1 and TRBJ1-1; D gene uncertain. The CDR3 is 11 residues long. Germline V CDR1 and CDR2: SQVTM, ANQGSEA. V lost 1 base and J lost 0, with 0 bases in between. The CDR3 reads CSVEVNTEAFF. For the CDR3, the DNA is TGCAGCGTTGAAGTGAACACTGAAGCTTTCTTT.

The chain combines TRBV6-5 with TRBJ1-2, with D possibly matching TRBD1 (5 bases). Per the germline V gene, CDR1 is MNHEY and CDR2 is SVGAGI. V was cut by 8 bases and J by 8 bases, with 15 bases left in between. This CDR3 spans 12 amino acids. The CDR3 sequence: CASRDSPWGYTF. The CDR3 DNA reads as TGTGCCAGCCGTGACAGTCCCTGGGGCTACACCTTC.

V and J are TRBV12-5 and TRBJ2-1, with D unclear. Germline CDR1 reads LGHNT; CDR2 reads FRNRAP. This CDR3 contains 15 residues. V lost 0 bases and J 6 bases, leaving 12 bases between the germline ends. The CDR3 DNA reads TGTGCTAGTGGTTTGGTACGTAAGGCTGGCAATGAGCAGTTCTTC. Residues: CASGLVRKAGNEQFF.

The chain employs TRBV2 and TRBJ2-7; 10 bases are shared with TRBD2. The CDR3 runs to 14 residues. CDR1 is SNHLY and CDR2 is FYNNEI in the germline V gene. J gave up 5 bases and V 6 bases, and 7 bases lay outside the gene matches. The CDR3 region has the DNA TGTGCCAGCAGGTACACTAGCGGGATCGACGAGCAGTACTTC. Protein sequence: CASRYTSGIDEQYF.

The DNA for the CDR3 is TGTGCCACCCACTCGGGTATAACCGGGGAGCTGTTTTTT. As protein: CATHSGITGELFF. V usage is TRBV5-5 and J usage is TRBJ2-2, with D unresolved. Germline lookup yields CDR1 SGHKS and CDR2 YYEKEE (reference sequence). V lost 9 bases, J lost 5 bases, and 14 bases lay in between. The CDR3 has 13 amino acids.

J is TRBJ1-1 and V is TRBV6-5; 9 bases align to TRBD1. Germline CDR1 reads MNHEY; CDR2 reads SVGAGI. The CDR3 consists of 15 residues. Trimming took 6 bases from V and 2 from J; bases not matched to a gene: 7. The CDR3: CASRRQGELNTEAFF. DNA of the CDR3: TGTGCCAGCAGGCGACAGGGGGAGCTTAACACTGAAGCTTTCTTT.